This T cell receptor (beta chain) was identified in a study of blood T cells in healthy people across ages. In germline, CDR1 is SGHRS, CDR2 YFSETQ. With 4 bases removed from V and 8 bases from J, the gap between germline ends came to 10 bases. This CDR3 has 12 amino acids. Sample-barcoded 5' priming and a J-beta primer mix drove a second PCR of roughly 7 to 11 cycles. In TCRdb, the 5' RACE reads were re-called with MiXCR into one record per CDR3 protein. The sample holds around 500,000 distinct CDR3 sequences, around half seen once. The individuals who served as donors were healthy Caucasians living in Russia, aged about 6 to 95.

The sequenced sample was blood. This rearrangement joins TRBV5-1 to TRBJ2-1; perhaps TRBD1 as D (6 bases). The receptor comes from a man at least 80 years old in good health. CDR3 nucleotides: TGCGCCAGCAGCCCAGAGGGGGATGAGCAGTTCTTC. Translating gives CASSPEGDEQFF. Complete variable domain (other parts from reference TRBV5-1 and TRBJ2-1): KAGVTQTPRYLIKTRGQQVTLSCSPISGHRSVSWYQQTPGQGLQFLFEYFSETQRNKGNFPGRFSGRQFSNSRSEMNVSTLELGDSALYLCASSPEGDEQFFGPGTRLTVL.